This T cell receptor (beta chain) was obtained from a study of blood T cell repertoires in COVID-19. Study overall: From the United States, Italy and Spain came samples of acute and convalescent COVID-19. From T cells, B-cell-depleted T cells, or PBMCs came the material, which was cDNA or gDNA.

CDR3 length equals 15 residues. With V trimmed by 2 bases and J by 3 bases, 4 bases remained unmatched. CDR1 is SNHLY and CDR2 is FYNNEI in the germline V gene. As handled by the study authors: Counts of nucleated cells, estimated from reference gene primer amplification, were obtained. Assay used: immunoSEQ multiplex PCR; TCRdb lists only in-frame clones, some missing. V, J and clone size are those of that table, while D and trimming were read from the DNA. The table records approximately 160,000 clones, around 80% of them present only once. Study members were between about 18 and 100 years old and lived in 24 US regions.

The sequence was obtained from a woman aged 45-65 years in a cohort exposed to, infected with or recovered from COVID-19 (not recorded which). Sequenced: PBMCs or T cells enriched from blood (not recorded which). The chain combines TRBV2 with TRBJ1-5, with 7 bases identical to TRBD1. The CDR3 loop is CASSERDSLNQPQHF. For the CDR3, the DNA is TGTGCCAGCAGTGAAAGGGACAGCCTCAATCAGCCCCAGCATTTT.